This T cell receptor beta chain was identified during a study of identical twins. Ten or more counts support this clonotype. The antigen remains unidentified. Using its own MiXCR run on the 5' RACE reads, TCRdb lists one record per CDR3 protein. In the table there are around 570,000 distinct CDR3 sequences, approximately 10% of which are singletons. Whole-study findings and limits: Twin pairs' shared out-of-frame alpha sequences were enriched in low generation probability.

These data are also associated with another study on yellow fever vaccine responses in identical twins. That publication notes: In identical twins, vaccine T cell responses appeared partly shared and partly individual.

This TCR was recovered from a woman aged 18-30 years in good health. The sample comprised PBMCs.

The CDR3 region has the DNA TGTGCCAGCAGTAGGCAGGGAGGAAACTATGGCTACACCTTC. It codes for CASSRQGGNYGYTF. The gene calls are TRBV25-1 and TRBJ1-2; a weak D match, TRBD1 (5 bases). From germline, CDR1 is MGHDK and CDR2 SYGVNS. Trimming shortened V by 5 bases and J by 2 bases, and 12 bases separated the two germline ends. CDR3 length equals 14 residues.